What follows are 11 T cell receptor beta chains derived from one specimen sequenced in a study of T cell changes during pregnancy in multiple sclerosis. Produced via immunoSEQ multiplex PCR; TCRdb's table is partial and in-frame only. The sample yields 65,000 to 75,000 clones, around nine tenths seen once. The sequencing here drew on peripheral blood, taken after pregnancy. These receptors all come from a female donor in good health, enrolled as a control in a pregnancy study.

The table lists this clone with a few counts. This chain connects TRBV5-1 to TRBJ1-2; 9 nucleotides line up with TRBD1. The J segment lost 4 bases and the V segment lost 4 bases, leaving 11 bases of the junction unmatched. This CDR3 has 16 residues. Germline V gene sequence: CDR1 SGHRS, CDR2 YFSETQ. CDR3 in DNA: TGCGCCAGCAGCGTCGGGACAGGGAAGCATGCCTATGGCTACACCTTC. It specifies CASSVGTGKHAYGYTF.

This chain connects TRBV4-1 to TRBJ1-1, with 7 bases aligning to TRBD1. J gave up 5 bases and V 8 bases, and 11 bases lay outside the gene matches. Germline assignment: CDR1 MGHRA and CDR2 YSYEKL. This CDR3 is 14 amino acids long. The CDR3 coding sequence is TGCGCCAGCGGGTGGAGGGGGCAAGGGACTGAAGCTTTCTTT. Its protein is CASGWRGQGTEAFF.

This clone was detected once. The CDR3 here is CASSNTRSSMTQYF. The CDR3 nucleotides read TGTGCCAGCAGTAATACGCGGTCATCCATGACCCAGTACTTC. The chain combines TRBV6-1 with TRBJ2-5; no firm D call. V gave up 5 bases and J gave up 7 bases, with 17 bases separating them. Germline V gene sequence: CDR1 MNHNS, CDR2 SASEGT. CDR3 length equals 14 residues.

V usage is TRBV19 and J usage is TRBJ2-2, with D possibly being TRBD1 (5 bases). From germline, CDR1 is LNHDA and CDR2 SQIVND (reference sequence). V was clipped by 5 bases and J by 5 bases, with 12 bases between them. This CDR3 has 14 residues. CDR3 nucleotide sequence: TGTGCCAGTAGTCCCTCGTCAGGGACCGGGGAGCTGTTTTTT. Translation: CASSPSSGTGELFF.

This clone was found a few times. CDR3 coding DNA: TGTGCCAGCAGTTACGGCACTAGAAAAGAGACCCAGTACTTC. Protein sequence: CASSYGTRKETQYF. J is TRBJ2-5 and V is TRBV6-5; possibly TRBD2 for D (5 bases). The CDR3 extends over 14 amino acids. The germline gives CDR1 MNHEY, CDR2 SVGAGI. V was clipped by 2 bases and J by 3 bases, with 10 bases between them.

V is TRBV28 and J is TRBJ1-5; possibly TRBD1 for D (6 bases). The V end was cut by 3 bases, the J end by 11 bases, with 14 bases between. CDR1 MDHEN and CDR2 SYDVKM come from the germline V gene. This CDR3 comprises 13 residues. The CDR3 is CASSLDSFMAQHF. CDR3 coding DNA: TGTGCCAGCAGTTTGGACAGTTTCATGGCCCAGCATTTT.

The chain carries TRBV5-6 and TRBJ2-1, with D unresolved. The V end lost 2 bases, the J end lost 5 bases, and 14 bases lay between the germline ends. CDR3 length: 15 amino acids. Germline CDR1 SGHDT, CDR2 YYEEEE. This CDR3 reads CASSFGSTPNNEQFF. The DNA for the CDR3 is TGTGCCAGCAGCTTCGGGTCCACACCAAACAATGAGCAGTTCTTC.

This chain connects TRBV5-7 to TRBJ2-7; TRBD2 matches at 12 bases. TRBV5-7 is labeled an ORF, and its function is uncertain. The V and J ends lost 3 bases and 4 bases, in that order; junction bases with no gene match: 8. CDR3 length: 16 residues. The CDR3 DNA sequence: TGTGCCAGCAGCTGTAGACTAGCGGGAGTAGCATACGAGCAGTACTTC. Translation gives CASSCRLAGVAYEQYF.

The genes are TRBV27 and TRBJ2-1, with 11 bases lining up with TRBD2. The CDR3 is 15 amino acids. Trimming removed 5 bases from V and 2 bases from J; junction bases left unmatched: 2. Germline CDR1 and CDR2: MNHEY and SMNVEV (reference sequence). CDR3 DNA: TGTGCCAGCAGTGTGGGACTAGCGGCCTACAATGAGCAGTTCTTC. It encodes CASSVGLAAYNEQFF.

The V and J genes are TRBV19 and TRBJ1-1; D is unclear. CDR3 length: 14 amino acids. Germline values: CDR1 LNHDA, CDR2 SQIVND (reference sequence). Trimming left V 7 bases short and J 4 bases short, with 16 bases between. The CDR3 DNA sequence: TGTGCCAGTACCCCCAGCGGTGGGATCACTGAAGCTTTCTTT. It is translated as CASTPSGGITEAFF.

This chain links TRBV7-6 with TRBJ2-5; 7 bases map to TRBD2. From germline, CDR1 is SGHVS and CDR2 FNYEAQ. V was clipped by 1 base and J by 5 bases; unmatched bases: 1. The CDR3 consists of 13 residues. CDR3 bases: TGTGCCAGCAGCTTAGGGCGGGGGGAGACCCAGTACTTC. This translates into CASSLGRGETQYF.